The clone carrying this T cell receptor (beta chain) was seen at least ten times. Its antigen is not known. Healthy Caucasian individuals made up all the donors. This sample is part of a study of identical twins. Study-level points and caveats: Within cord blood, abundant beta clonotypes carried fewer insertions, but memory repertoires showed no such trend. Cross-sectional statistical analysis was relied on for the conclusions, without the same donors being followed.

cDNA molecules carried unique molecular identifiers, and template switching added a universal primer site. TCRdb itself ran the 5' RACE reads through MiXCR, one entry per CDR3 protein. This table has 690,000 or so distinct CDR3 sequences, around 6% appearing once. CDR3 length: 15 amino acids. The V gene end was trimmed by 0 bases and the J gene end by 5 bases; junction bases not matched to a gene: 6. Germline V gene sequence: CDR1 MNHEY, CDR2 SVGAGI. The chain recombines TRBV6-5 with TRBJ2-5; 7 bases agree with TRBD2. The sample consisted of naive T cells sorted from blood. The sequence was obtained from a young man in good health. The DNA for the CDR3 is TGTGCCAGCAGTTACTCAGGCGGGAGCGGGGAGACCCAGTACTTC. Residues: CASSYSGGSGETQYF.